These 30 T cell receptor beta chains originate from one sample sequenced in a study of T cell clones after liver transplantation (dated by TCRdb to about 2019). Library generation was performed with the immunoSEQ multiplex PCR assay. Drawn from immuneACCESS, this table holds only the in-frame rearrangements with V and J called that TCRdb kept. Clones are partly lost; checked studies trace under half to an unresolved V gene and leave the rest unexplained. A total of 70,000 or so clones appear in this sample, 80% to 95% of them only once. 0.98% of the sample goes to the ten largest clones. Material: CD4+ T cells from blood, obtained nearly 26 months after liver transplant. These receptors came from a human patient who received a liver transplant. Some T cells may have been brought in with the graft after a transplant.

This chain's CDR3 is CASSLGTGAAYEQYF. The CDR3 region has the DNA TGCGCCAGCAGCTTGGGGACAGGGGCGGCCTACGAGCAGTACTTC. V and J are TRBV5-1 and TRBJ2-7; 9 bases agree with TRBD1. The CDR3 covers 15 residues. Germline CDR1 and CDR2: SGHRS and YFSETQ. Unmatched junction bases numbered 3, after V lost 0 bases and J lost 2 bases.

The V call is TRBV28, the J call TRBJ2-3; TRBD1 agrees at 9 bases. J gave up 2 bases and V 5 bases, and 2 bases lay outside the gene matches. The CDR3 length is 14 residues. The germline gives CDR1 MDHEN, CDR2 SYDVKM. The CDR3 spells CASSDRGNTDTQYF. CDR3 in DNA: TGTGCCAGCAGTGACAGGGGGAACACAGATACGCAGTATTTT.

V gene TRBV5-1 combines with J gene TRBJ1-1, with 9 nucleotides matching TRBD1. Germline V gene sequence: CDR1 SGHRS, CDR2 YFSETQ. V was pared by 0 bases and J by 0 bases, with 3 bases of the junction left unmatched. The CDR3 length is 16 residues. The CDR3 nucleotides are TGCGCCAGCAGCTTGGTGACAGGGGGGATGAACACTGAAGCTTTCTTT. It codes for CASSLVTGGMNTEAFF.

The chain is built from TRBV13 and TRBJ2-5; 7 nucleotides align to TRBD1. V gave up 10 bases and J gave up 6 bases; unmatched junction bases: 14. Germline V gene sequence: CDR1 PRHDT, CDR2 FYEKMQ (reference sequence). This CDR3 region has 14 residues. In DNA, the CDR3 is TGTGCCACTCGGGACAGCTTGAGATCCAAGACCCAGTACTTC. This translates into CATRDSLRSKTQYF.

The V and J genes are TRBV18 and TRBJ2-7, with 10 bases lining up with TRBD1. Trimming took 6 bases from V and 6 from J; bases not matched to a gene: 8. The CDR3 extends over 14 amino acids. Germline CDR1 KGHSH, CDR2 LQKENI. The CDR3 coding sequence is TGTGCCAGCTCTCCCGGGACAGGGGTCTCCGAGCAGTACTTC. The encoded protein is CASSPGTGVSEQYF.

This sequence joins TRBV5-1 and TRBJ2-7, with D unclear. Germline lookup yields CDR1 SGHRS and CDR2 YFSETQ. The CDR3 contains 14 residues. V was shortened by 0 bases and J by 0 bases, with 7 bases between the two germline ends. Here the CDR3 reads CASSLGIFSYEQYF. CDR3 nucleotide sequence: TGCGCCAGCAGCTTGGGGATCTTCTCCTACGAGCAGTACTTC. The full variable domain, its missing parts supplied by reference TRBV5-1 and TRBJ2-7, is KAGVTQTPRYLIKTRGQQVTLSCSPISGHRSVSWYQQTPGQGLQFLFEYFSETQRNKGNFPGRFSGRQFSNSRSEMNVSTLELGDSALYLCASSLGIFSYEQYFGPGTRLTVT.

The gene calls are TRBV6-4 and TRBJ2-1, with TRBD2 as a possible D gene (5 bases). CDR1 and CDR2 (germline): MRHNA, SNTAGT. V lost 2 bases, J lost 2 bases, and 7 bases lay in between. The CDR3 has 14 amino acids. CDR3 amino acids: CASSDGSTYNEQFF. CDR3 DNA: TGTGCCAGCAGTGACGGGAGCACCTACAATGAGCAGTTCTTC.

This chain connects TRBV5-1 to TRBJ2-2; 7 bases line up with TRBD1. The CDR3 has 16 residues. The germline V gene has CDR1 SGHRS and CDR2 YFSETQ. V shed 4 bases, J shed 4 bases, and the junction held 10 bases outside the gene matches. The CDR3 sequence is CASSITGVRPTGELFF. The CDR3 DNA is TGCGCCAGCAGCATAACAGGGGTTCGACCCACCGGGGAGCTGTTTTTT.

The genes are TRBV29-1 and TRBJ2-5; no reliable D call. Trimming stripped 4 bases from V and 3 bases from J, with 9 bases between. Germline loops: CDR1 SQVTM, CDR2 ANQGSEA. The CDR3 length is 12 residues. CDR3 DNA sequence: TGCAGCGTTGGTCACCTTAAAGAGACCCAGTACTTC. It codes for CSVGHLKETQYF.

This rearrangement joins TRBV9 to TRBJ2-1; unclear D gene. Germline CDR1 is SGDLS and CDR2 is YYNGEE. The CDR3 has 16 residues. V gave up 2 bases and J gave up 2 bases, with 14 bases separating them. This chain's CDR3 is CASSVSVTPAYNEQFF. Written as DNA, the CDR3 is TGTGCCAGCAGCGTGTCCGTGACCCCCGCCTACAATGAGCAGTTCTTC.

The rearrangement joins TRBV23-1 to TRBJ1-1; TRBD1 matches 7 bases. TRBV23-1 is noted as an ORF with a role that remains uncertain. After removal of 2 bases from V and 1 base from J, the junction contained 10 bases not matched to a gene. The CDR3 length is 17 residues. In nucleotides, the CDR3 is TGCGCCAGCAGTCAAAGGGCAAACAGGGGAACGAACACTGAAGCTTTCTTT. It is translated as CASSQRANRGTNTEAFF.

The chain combines TRBV6-1 with TRBJ2-2; 7 bases map to TRBD2. The CDR3 totals 16 residues. Germline assignment: CDR1 MNHNS and CDR2 SASEGT. The V segment lost 3 bases and the J segment 2 bases; nucleotides outside the gene matches: 6. The CDR3 region is CASSDLAAPNTGELFF. CDR3 DNA: TGTGCCAGCAGTGACCTAGCGGCGCCCAACACCGGGGAGCTGTTTTTT.

The rearrangement joins TRBV19 to TRBJ2-7; no clear D. Trimming took off 0 bases at V and 3 bases at J, with 15 bases between the two ends. CDR1 and CDR2 from the germline V gene are LNHDA and SQIVND (reference sequence). The length of the CDR3 is 16 residues. In nucleotides, the CDR3 is TGTGCCAGTAGTATAGATCGGCAGTTTGGATTCTACGAGCAGTACTTC. It encodes CASSIDRQFGFYEQYF.

This clone was recorded only once. The rearrangement joins TRBV6-4 to TRBJ2-1, with TRBD2 matching over 9 bases. The ends lost 2 bases at V and 6 bases at J; junction bases unmatched: 5. This CDR3 has 15 residues. Germline loops: CDR1 MRHNA, CDR2 SNTAGT. The CDR3 coding sequence is TGTGCCAGCAGTGACGGCGGGAGGGCGGCCAATGAGCAGTTCTTC. This codes for CASSDGGRAANEQFF.

The rearrangement uses TRBV30 and TRBJ2-5; the D is unclear. The CDR3 runs 13 residues. V dropped 0 bases and J dropped 4 bases, with 9 bases sitting between them. Germline V lookup: CDR1 GTSNPN, CDR2 SVGIG (reference sequence). The CDR3 loop is CAWSVLPGETQYF. The CDR3 nucleotides are TGTGCCTGGAGTGTACTCCCGGGAGAGACCCAGTACTTC.

The chain uses TRBV21-1 and TRBJ1-1; TRBD1 is the table's D call and was not checked against the DNA. TRBV21-1 has pseudogene status. The CDR3 length is 14 residues. The CDR3 nucleotides are TGTGCCAGCTCGCAGGGGGCGCGGTACACTGAAGCTTTCTTT. Amino acids: CASSQGARYTEAFF.

The rearrangement joins TRBV23-1 to TRBJ1-3; weak D call: TRBD1 (5 bases). TRBV23-1 is flagged as an ORF with uncertain function. V was clipped by 4 bases and J by 4 bases, with 14 bases between them. The CDR3 has 15 residues. For the CDR3, the DNA is TGCGCCAGCAGTCGGGGCAGGGAATCGGGAAACACCATATATTTT. It translates to CASSRGRESGNTIYF.

This chain links TRBV11-3 with TRBJ2-1, with 8 bases that match TRBD2. CDR1 and CDR2 from the germline V gene are SGHNT and YENEEA. Losses at the gene ends were 2 bases for V and 3 bases for J; bases not matched to a gene: 9. CDR3 length equals 17 residues. The CDR3 DNA reads TGTGCCAGCAGCTTATCCAACGCGGGAGGAATCTACAATGAGCAGTTCTTC. This gives the protein CASSLSNAGGIYNEQFF. Variable domain in full (rest from reference TRBV11-3 and TRBJ2-1): EAGVVQSPRYKIIEKKQPVAFWCNPISGHNTLYWYLQNLGQGPELLIRYENEEAVDDSQLPKDRFSAERLKGVDSTLKIQPAELGDSAVYLCASSLSNAGGIYNEQFFGPGTRLTVL.

The chain joins TRBV5-1 to TRBJ2-2; 8 bases align to TRBD2. The V gene's germline CDR1 is SGHRS and CDR2 YFSETQ. Trimming cost V 0 bases and J 1 base; bases outside gene matches: 2. The CDR3 runs to 16 residues. CDR3 protein: CASSLGGLVNTGELFF. The CDR3 nucleotides read TGCGCCAGCAGCTTGGGGGGACTAGTGAACACCGGGGAGCTGTTTTTT.

The V and J genes are TRBV23-1 and TRBJ2-7; TRBD1 aligns across 7 bases. TRBV23-1 is noted as an ORF with a role that remains uncertain. This CDR3 contains 15 residues. The trim removed 0 bases at V and 3 bases at J, leaving 5 bases unmatched. CDR3 sequence reads: CASSQSDRFIYEQYF. The CDR3 DNA reads TGCGCCAGCAGTCAATCGGACAGGTTTATCTACGAGCAGTACTTC.

The rearrangement uses TRBV5-6 and TRBJ2-2, with TRBD1 matching over 8 bases. CDR3 size: 14 residues. From germline, CDR1 is SGHDT and CDR2 YYEEEE. V shed 4 bases and J 4 bases; nucleotides not matched to a gene: 3. The CDR3 protein is CASSTTGGTGELFF. CDR3 DNA: TGTGCCAGCAGCACTACAGGGGGCACCGGGGAGCTGTTTTTT. The full variable domain, with the rest looked up from reference TRBV5-6 and TRBJ2-2, is DAGVTQSPTHLIKTRGQQVTLRCSPKSGHDTVSWYQQALGQGPQFIFQYYEEEERQRGNFPDRFSGHQFPNYSSELNVNALLLGDSALYLCASSTTGGTGELFFGEGSRLTVL.

This chain joins TRBV7-8 and TRBJ1-2; the D gene is possibly TRBD1 (6 bases). CDR1 and CDR2 (germline): SGHVS, FQNEAQ. This CDR3 is 16 amino acids long. Trimming left V 3 bases short and J 0 bases short, with 14 bases between. The CDR3 nucleotides read TGTGCCAGCAGCTTGGGCAGGGGTGACCCTAACTATGGCTACACCTTC. This translates into CASSLGRGDPNYGYTF.

V and J are TRBV5-1 and TRBJ2-7, with D uncertain. Looked up from germline, CDR1 is SGHRS and CDR2 is YFSETQ. V shed 7 bases and J shed 0 bases, with 20 bases lying between them. This CDR3 has 16 residues. In nucleotides, the CDR3 is TGCGCCAGCTCTGGATCGAACAGCCTCGTCTCCTACGAGCAGTACTTC. Its translation is CASSGSNSLVSYEQYF.

This rearrangement joins TRBV4-1 to TRBJ2-7; the D gene is possibly TRBD1 (6 bases). Between the trimmed V and J ends, which lost 0 bases and 3 bases, there was a span of 9 bases. The germline V gene encodes CDR1 MGHRA and CDR2 YSYEKL. There are 14 residues in the CDR3. The CDR3 sequence: CASSQEGQHYEQYF. In DNA form, the CDR3 reads TGCGCCAGCAGCCAAGAGGGACAACACTACGAGCAGTACTTC.

The rearrangement joins TRBV27 to TRBJ2-3; 15 nucleotides match TRBD2. This CDR3 has 19 amino acids. With 5 bases clipped from V and 2 bases from J, the junction kept 11 bases outside the gene matches. From germline, CDR1 is MNHEY and CDR2 SMNVEV (reference sequence). CDR3 sequence: CASSGGLAGGPKLTDTQYF. The CDR3 DNA reads as TGTGCCAGCAGTGGTGGACTAGCGGGAGGGCCGAAACTCACAGATACGCAGTATTTT.

The J gene is TRBJ2-7, the V gene TRBV19, with D unclear. Germline V lookup: CDR1 LNHDA, CDR2 SQIVND (reference sequence). Trimming shortened V by 5 bases and J by 3 bases, and 11 bases separated the two germline ends. The CDR3 totals 13 residues. The chain's CDR3 is CASSPTLIYEQYF. The CDR3 bases are TGTGCCAGTAGTCCGACACTAATCTACGAGCAGTACTTC.

The genes are TRBV5-1 and TRBJ1-1, with D unresolved. V lost 2 bases and J lost 0, with 8 bases in between. The CDR3 has 14 amino acids. Per the germline V gene, CDR1 is SGHRS and CDR2 is YFSETQ. The CDR3 DNA follows: TGCGCCAGCAGCTTCGGCAGTCTGAACACTGAAGCTTTCTTT. Translated: CASSFGSLNTEAFF.

V usage is TRBV2 and J usage is TRBJ2-7; D is possibly TRBD1 (5 bases). Trimming removed 2 bases at V and 3 bases at J, with 5 bases between. This CDR3 contains 12 residues. Germline lookup yields CDR1 SNHLY and CDR2 FYNNEI. Here the CDR3 reads CASSEQGYEQYF. The CDR3 DNA follows: TGTGCCAGCAGTGAACAGGGCTACGAGCAGTACTTC.

In DNA form, the CDR3 reads TGTGCCAGCAGCGCCCGAGCGGGAAGAGGTTACACAGATACGCAGTATTTT. Protein product: CASSARAGRGYTDTQYF. This chain links TRBV7-2 with TRBJ2-3, with 7 bases identical to TRBD2. CDR3 size: 17 residues. Germline loops: CDR1 SGHTA, CDR2 FQGNSA. J lost 2 bases, V lost 5 bases, and 13 bases had no gene match. Looking up the rest from reference TRBV7-2 and TRBJ2-3 gives the full variable domain: GAGVSQSPSNKVTEKGKDVELRCDPISGHTALYWYRQSLGQGLEFLIYFQGNSAPDKSGLPSDRFSAERTGGSVSTLTIQRTQQEDSAVYLCASSARAGRGYTDTQYFGPGTRLTVL.

This rearrangement joins TRBV19 to TRBJ1-5; no reliable D call. Germline CDR1 LNHDA, CDR2 SQIVND (reference sequence). This CDR3 comprises 15 residues. V was pared by 2 bases and J by 0 bases, with 8 bases between. The CDR3 DNA reads TGTGCCAGTAGTATACAGGCCTATAGCAATCAGCCCCAGCATTTT. This sequence encodes CASSIQAYSNQPQHF.